These 4 T cell receptor beta chains share one sample of origin, sequenced in a study of T cells in Graves' hyperthyroidism and ophthalmopathy. Authors of the study amplified TCR beta CDR3 regions from RNA transcripts. When the TCR CDR3 underwent first-round RT-PCR, the HTBI primer set was used. In TCRdb, the multiplex PCR reads were re-called with MiXCR into one record per CDR3 protein. This table has around 600,000 distinct CDR3 sequences, more than 14% appearing once. The sample consisted of blood. These receptors came from a woman aged 45-59 years with Graves' ophthalmopathy.

Turning to this clonotype: Possible read error: a much larger clone is one base away. The missing conserved phenylalanine or tryptophan at the end of this CDR3 makes a read error likely. The chain carries TRBV7-2 and TRBJ2-3; D remains ambiguous. Trimming shortened V by 1 base and J by 0 bases, and 8 bases separated the two germline ends. Germline V gene sequence: CDR1 SGHTA, CDR2 FQGNSA. CDR3 length: 15 residues. CDR3 amino acids: CASSLEAFSTDTQYL. DNA of the CDR3: TGTGCCAGCAGCTTAGAGGCGTTTAGCACAGATACGCAGTATCTT.

This clonotype was counted at least ten times. The genes are TRBV28 and TRBJ2-3; 9 nucleotides match TRBD2. The CDR3 spans 22 residues. J gave up 6 bases and V 8 bases, and 33 bases lay outside the gene matches. CDR1 MDHEN and CDR2 SYDVKM come from the germline V gene. The CDR3 DNA reads TGTGCCAGCCTGCTCGGCCTAGCGGGAAAGAATCCCCCAACCGCTTATGCGGATACGCAGTATTTT. The encoded protein is CASLLGLAGKNPPTAYADTQYF.

This clonotype was seen at least ten times. The chain recombines TRBV20-1 with TRBJ2-7, with a tentative D call TRBD1 (5 bases). The CDR3 is made up of 11 amino acids. V was cut by 4 bases and J by 5 bases, with 9 bases left in between. The germline V gene has CDR1 DFQATT and CDR2 SNEGSKA (reference sequence). The CDR3: CSAIQENEQYF. CDR3 sequence (DNA): TGCAGTGCTATACAGGAGAACGAGCAGTACTTC.

This clonotype showed up just a few times. The CDR3 here is CSLLGRGQETQYF. The CDR3, as DNA: TGCAGCCTCCTCGGGAGGGGACAAGAGACCCAGTACTTC. The chain combines TRBV20-1 with TRBJ2-5, with TRBD2 matching 8 bases. The CDR3 has 13 residues. Germline V lookup: CDR1 DFQATT, CDR2 SNEGSKA (reference sequence).